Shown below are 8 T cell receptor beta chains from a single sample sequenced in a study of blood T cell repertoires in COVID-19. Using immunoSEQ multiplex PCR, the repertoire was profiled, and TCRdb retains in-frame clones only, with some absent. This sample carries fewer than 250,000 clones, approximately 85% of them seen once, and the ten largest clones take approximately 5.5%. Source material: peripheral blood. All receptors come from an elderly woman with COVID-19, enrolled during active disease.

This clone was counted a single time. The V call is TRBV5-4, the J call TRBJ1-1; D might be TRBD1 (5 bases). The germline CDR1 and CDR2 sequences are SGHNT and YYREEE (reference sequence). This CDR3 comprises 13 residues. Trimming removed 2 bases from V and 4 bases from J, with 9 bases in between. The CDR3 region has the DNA TGTGCCAGCAGCTTCGAAAGGGGCACTGAAGCTTTCTTT. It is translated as CASSFERGTEAFF.

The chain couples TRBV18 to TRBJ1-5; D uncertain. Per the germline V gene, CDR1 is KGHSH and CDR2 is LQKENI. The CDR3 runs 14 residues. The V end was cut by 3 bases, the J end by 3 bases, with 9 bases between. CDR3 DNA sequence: TGTGCCAGCTCACCCGAGACTACCAATCAGCCCCAGCATTTT. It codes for CASSPETTNQPQHF.

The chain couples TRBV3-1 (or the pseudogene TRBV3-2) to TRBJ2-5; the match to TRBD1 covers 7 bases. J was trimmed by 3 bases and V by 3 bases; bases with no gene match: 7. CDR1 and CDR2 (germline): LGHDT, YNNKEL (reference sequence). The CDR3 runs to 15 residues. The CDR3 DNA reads TGTGCCAGCAGCCAGGACCGGGACAGAAAAGAGACCCAGTACTTC. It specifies CASSQDRDRKETQYF.

The CDR3 sequence is CASSDLTGNTEAFF. The CDR3 nucleotides are TGTGCCAGCAGTGACCTGACAGGGAACACTGAAGCTTTCTTT. The chain couples TRBV25-1 to TRBJ1-1; D perhaps matches TRBD1 (6 bases). V dropped 3 bases and J dropped 1 base, with 9 bases sitting between them. Germline CDR1 reads MGHDK; CDR2 reads SYGVNS. This CDR3 is 14 amino acids long.

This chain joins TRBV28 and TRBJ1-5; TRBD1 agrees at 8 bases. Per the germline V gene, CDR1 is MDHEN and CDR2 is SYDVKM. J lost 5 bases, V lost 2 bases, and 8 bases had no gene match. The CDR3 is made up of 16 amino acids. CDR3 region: CASSLSGQGGDQPQHF. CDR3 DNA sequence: TGTGCCAGCAGTTTAAGCGGACAGGGCGGGGATCAGCCCCAGCATTTT.

As DNA, the CDR3 is TGTGCCAGCAGTTCCCACCCCGGGACACCCCTCCACTTT. It encodes CASSSHPGTPLHF. This chain connects TRBV12-3 or TRBV12-4 to TRBJ1-6; D call uncertain. V lost 4 bases and J 11 bases, leaving 12 bases between the germline ends. The CDR3 totals 13 residues.

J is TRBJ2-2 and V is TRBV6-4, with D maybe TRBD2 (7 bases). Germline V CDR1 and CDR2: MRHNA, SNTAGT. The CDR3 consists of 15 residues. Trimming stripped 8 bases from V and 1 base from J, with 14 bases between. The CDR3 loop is CASSVGGQNTGELFF. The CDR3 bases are TGTGCCAGCTCCGTGGGGGGGCAGAACACCGGGGAGCTGTTTTTT.

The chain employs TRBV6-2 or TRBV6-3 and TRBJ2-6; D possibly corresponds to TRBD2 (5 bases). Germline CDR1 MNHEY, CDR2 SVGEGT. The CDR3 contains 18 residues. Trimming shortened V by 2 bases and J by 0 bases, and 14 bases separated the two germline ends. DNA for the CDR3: TGTGCCAGCAGTTACCGAGGGCAGGTGACCTCTGGGGCCAACGTCCTGACTTTC. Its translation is CASSYRGQVTSGANVLTF.